What follows are 6 T cell receptor beta chains derived from one specimen sequenced in a study of cytomegalovirus exposure and HLA in healthy donors. Some clones are missing from TCRdb's copy, which holds only in-frame ones; the method was immunoSEQ multiplex PCR. This sample carries 250,000 to 300,000 clones, 90% of them seen once, and the ten largest clones take under 0.4%. The sample consisted of PBMCs. These receptors were taken from a woman aged 18-29 years in good health and CMV-seronegative.

This rearrangement joins TRBV5-1 to TRBJ1-4, with TRBD1 identical over 7 bases. Germline values: CDR1 SGHRS, CDR2 YFSETQ. The CDR3 contains 13 residues. Unmatched junction bases numbered 5, after V lost 4 bases and J lost 8 bases. CDR3 in DNA: TGCGCCAGCAGCCGCTCGGACAGGGAAAAACTGTTTTTT. Protein: CASSRSDREKLFF.

This chain links TRBV2 with TRBJ1-1, with D maybe TRBD1 (6 bases). The CDR3 contains 13 residues. Trimming took 5 bases from V and 8 from J, leaving 15 bases between them. CDR1 and CDR2 (germline): SNHLY, FYNNEI. The CDR3: CASSPLFTGEAFF. The CDR3 nucleotides read TGTGCCAGCAGTCCGCTTTTTACAGGGGAAGCTTTCTTT.

This chain joins TRBV28 and TRBJ2-1; possible D gene TRBD1, 6 bases. Germline V gene sequence: CDR1 MDHEN, CDR2 SYDVKM. This CDR3 is built from 15 residues. V was shortened by 7 bases and J by 2 bases, with 15 bases between the two germline ends. The DNA of the CDR3 is TGTGCCAGCACCCGGACAGCCCCTACCTACAATGAGCAGTTCTTC. Translation: CASTRTAPTYNEQFF.

This chain links TRBV28 with TRBJ2-5; D perhaps matches TRBD1 (6 bases). Germline values: CDR1 MDHEN, CDR2 SYDVKM. Trimming took off 5 bases at V and 1 base at J, with 20 bases between the two ends. The CDR3 has 17 amino acids. In DNA form, the CDR3 reads TGTGCCAGCAGTCACGGACAGACCCTACATCCCCAAGAGACCCAGTACTTC. Protein product: CASSHGQTLHPQETQYF.

The J gene is TRBJ1-6, the V gene TRBV5-6; TRBD1 agrees at 7 bases. Per germline, CDR1 SGHDT and CDR2 YYEEEE. CDR3 length: 15 amino acids. The V and J ends lost 1 base and 11 bases, in that order; junction bases with no gene match: 9. CDR3 DNA sequence: TGTGCCAGCAGCTTGTGGGACAGAACTTTTGCACCCCTCCACTTT. Protein product: CASSLWDRTFAPLHF.

This chain joins TRBV11-2 and TRBJ2-7; 7 positions match TRBD1. Germline lookup yields CDR1 SGHAT and CDR2 FQNNGV. J gave up 1 base and V 5 bases, and 11 bases lay outside the gene matches. The CDR3 covers 16 residues. Here the CDR3 DNA reads TGTGCCAGCAGCCGGGGACAGTTAGGAGTATCCTACGAGCAGTACGTC. Its protein product is CASSRGQLGVSYEQYV.